This entry describes one T cell receptor beta chain. What it binds is unknown. The data derive from a study of OX40 agonist ivuxolimab in advanced cancers. Study background: The patients received agonistic anti-OX40 (CD134) antibody ivuxolimab.

Clones were read by immunoSEQ multiplex PCR, and TCRdb kept only the in-frame ones, dropping some. The table lists 97,000 or so clones, 90% of them singletons, with roughly 0.16% in the top ten. General observations from the study: The CD4+ and CD8+ T cells in the blood had expanded clonally by week 6 at 0.1 to 3.0 mg/kg.

Germline loops: CDR1 SGDLS, CDR2 YYNGEE. Trimming shortened V by 0 bases and J by 5 bases, and 14 bases separated the two germline ends. CDR3 length equals 15 residues. This rearrangement joins TRBV9 to TRBJ2-5; D might be TRBD2 (6 bases). The source material was CD4+ or CD8+ T cells sorted from blood, sampled in a trial of the OX40 agonist ivuxolimab. This receptor was identified in an adult with an advanced solid tumor such as melanoma, head and neck, liver or kidney cancer. The CDR3 protein is CASSVGTTSLETQYF. The CDR3 DNA follows: TGTGCCAGCAGCGTAGGGACGACTAGTTTGGAGACCCAGTACTTC. The variable domain in full, with the rest retrieved from reference TRBV9 and TRBJ2-5, is DSGVTQTPKHLITATGQRVTLRCSPRSGDLSVYWYQQSLDQGLQFLIQYYNGEERAKGNILERFSAQQFPDLHSELNLSSLELGDSALYFCASSVGTTSLETQYFGPGTRLLVL.